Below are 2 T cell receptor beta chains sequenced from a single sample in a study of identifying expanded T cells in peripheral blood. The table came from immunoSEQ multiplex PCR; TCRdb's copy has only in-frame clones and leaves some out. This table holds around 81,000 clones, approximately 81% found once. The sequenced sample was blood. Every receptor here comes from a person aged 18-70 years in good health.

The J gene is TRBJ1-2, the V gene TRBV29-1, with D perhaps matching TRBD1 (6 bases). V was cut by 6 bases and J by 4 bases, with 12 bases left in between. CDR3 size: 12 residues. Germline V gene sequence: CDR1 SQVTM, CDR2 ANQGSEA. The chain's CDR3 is CSVGGQGYGYTF. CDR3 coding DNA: TGCAGCGTCGGGGGCCAGGGCTATGGCTACACCTTC.

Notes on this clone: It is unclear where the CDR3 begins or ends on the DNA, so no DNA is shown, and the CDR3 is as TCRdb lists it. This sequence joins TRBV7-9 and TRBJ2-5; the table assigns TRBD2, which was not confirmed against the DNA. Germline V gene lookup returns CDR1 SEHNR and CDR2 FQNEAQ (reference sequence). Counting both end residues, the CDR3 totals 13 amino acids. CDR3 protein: CASILGGRETQYF.